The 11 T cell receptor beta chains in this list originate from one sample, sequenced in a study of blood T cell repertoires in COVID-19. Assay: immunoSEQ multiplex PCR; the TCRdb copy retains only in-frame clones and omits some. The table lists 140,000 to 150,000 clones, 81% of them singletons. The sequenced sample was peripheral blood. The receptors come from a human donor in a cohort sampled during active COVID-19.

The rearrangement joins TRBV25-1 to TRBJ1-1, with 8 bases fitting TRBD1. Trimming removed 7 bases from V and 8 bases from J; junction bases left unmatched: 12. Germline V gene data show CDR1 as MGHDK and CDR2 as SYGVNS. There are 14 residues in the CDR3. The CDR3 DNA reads TGTGCCAGCATCAATACCGGGGACAGGCACGAAGCTTTCTTT. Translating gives CASINTGDRHEAFF.

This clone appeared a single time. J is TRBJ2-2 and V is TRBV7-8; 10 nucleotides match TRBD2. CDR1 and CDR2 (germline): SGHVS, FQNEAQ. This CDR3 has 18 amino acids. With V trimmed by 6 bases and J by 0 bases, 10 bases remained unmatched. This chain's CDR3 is CASSRELAGAANTGELFF. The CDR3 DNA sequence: TGTGCCAGCAGTCGAGAGCTAGCGGGAGCCGCGAACACCGGGGAGCTGTTTTTT.

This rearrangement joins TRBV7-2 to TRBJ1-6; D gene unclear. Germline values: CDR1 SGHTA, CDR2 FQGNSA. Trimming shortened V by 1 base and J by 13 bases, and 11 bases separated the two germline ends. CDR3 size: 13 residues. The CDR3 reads CASSLGAGRPLHF. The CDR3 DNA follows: TGTGCCAGCAGCTTAGGGGCGGGAAGGCCCCTCCACTTT.

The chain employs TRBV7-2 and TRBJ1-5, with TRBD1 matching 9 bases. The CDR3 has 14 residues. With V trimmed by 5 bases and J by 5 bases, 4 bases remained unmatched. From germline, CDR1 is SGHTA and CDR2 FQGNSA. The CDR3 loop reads CASSDGTGYQPQHF. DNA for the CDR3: TGTGCCAGCAGCGACGGGACAGGGTATCAGCCCCAGCATTTT.

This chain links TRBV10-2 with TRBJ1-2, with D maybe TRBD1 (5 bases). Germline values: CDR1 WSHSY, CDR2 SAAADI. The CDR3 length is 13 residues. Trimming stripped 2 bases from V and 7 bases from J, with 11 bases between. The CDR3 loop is CASSESRTGGYTF. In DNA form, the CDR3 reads TGCGCCAGCAGTGAGAGTCGCACAGGTGGCTACACCTTC.

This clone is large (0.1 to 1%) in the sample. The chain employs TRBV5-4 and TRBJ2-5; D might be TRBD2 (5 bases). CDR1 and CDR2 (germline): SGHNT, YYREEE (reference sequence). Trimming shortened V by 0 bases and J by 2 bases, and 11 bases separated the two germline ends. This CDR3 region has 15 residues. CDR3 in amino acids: CASSLVVSGQETQYF. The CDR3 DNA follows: TGTGCCAGCAGCTTGGTTGTCAGCGGACAAGAGACCCAGTACTTC.

Here the CDR3 DNA reads TGTGCCAGCAGCTTGGACAGGGGCATTCTTAACTATGGCTACACCTTC. Translating gives CASSLDRGILNYGYTF. This chain uses TRBV7-2 with TRBJ1-2, with 9 bases aligning to TRBD1. J lost 1 base, V lost 3 bases, and 6 bases had no gene match. CDR3 length equals 16 residues. Germline values: CDR1 SGHTA, CDR2 FQGNSA.

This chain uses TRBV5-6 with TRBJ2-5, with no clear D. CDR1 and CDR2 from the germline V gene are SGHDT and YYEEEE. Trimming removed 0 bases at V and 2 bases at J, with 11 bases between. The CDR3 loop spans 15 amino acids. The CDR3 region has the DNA TGTGCCAGCAGCTTGGGGTCATCCCTACAAGAGACCCAGTACTTC. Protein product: CASSLGSSLQETQYF. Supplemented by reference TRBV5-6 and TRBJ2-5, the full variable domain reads DAGVTQSPTHLIKTRGQQVTLRCSPKSGHDTVSWYQQALGQGPQFIFQYYEEEERQRGNFPDRFSGHQFPNYSSELNVNALLLGDSALYLCASSLGSSLQETQYFGPGTRLLVL.

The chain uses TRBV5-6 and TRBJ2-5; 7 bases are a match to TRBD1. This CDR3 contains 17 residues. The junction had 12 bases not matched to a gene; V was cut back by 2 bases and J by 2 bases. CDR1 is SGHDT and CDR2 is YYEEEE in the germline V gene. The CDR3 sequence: CASSLPQGPALQETQYF. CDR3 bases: TGTGCCAGCAGCTTACCACAGGGGCCCGCACTTCAAGAGACCCAGTACTTC.

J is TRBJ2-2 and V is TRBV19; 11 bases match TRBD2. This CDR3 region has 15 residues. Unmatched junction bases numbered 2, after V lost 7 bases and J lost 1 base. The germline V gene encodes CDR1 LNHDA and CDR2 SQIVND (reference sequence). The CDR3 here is CASIGTSGNTGELFF. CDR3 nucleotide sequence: TGTGCCAGTATCGGGACTAGCGGGAACACCGGGGAGCTGTTTTTT.

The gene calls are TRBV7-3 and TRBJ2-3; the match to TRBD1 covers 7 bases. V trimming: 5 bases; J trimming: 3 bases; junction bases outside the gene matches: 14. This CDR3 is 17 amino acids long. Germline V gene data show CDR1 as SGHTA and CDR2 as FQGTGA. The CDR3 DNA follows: TGTGCCAGCAGCCCAAATCCTACAGGGGCCGGGACAGATACGCAGTATTTT. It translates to CASSPNPTGAGTDTQYF. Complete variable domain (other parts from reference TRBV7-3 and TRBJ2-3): GAGVSQTPSNKVTEKGKYVELRCDPISGHTALYWYRQSLGQGPEFLIYFQGTGAADDSGLPNDRFFAVRPEGSVSTLKIQRTERGDSAVYLCASSPNPTGAGTDTQYFGPGTRLTVL.